The present entry profiles one T cell receptor beta chain with its context. Its antigen is not known. CDR3 length: 15 residues. The protocol was immunoSEQ multiplex PCR, while the TCRdb copy is restricted to in-frame clones and leaves out a portion. In the table there are more than 110,000 clones, 80% to 90% of which are singletons. The data originate from a study of T cell responses to AZD1222 COVID-19 vaccine. Findings of the study overall: The number of AZD1222 recipients seropositive at baseline was only five or six. Spike-specific TCR depth and breadth grew after two AZD1222 doses. After the peak T cell response, and only then, were repertoires sampled.

This sequence originates from an adult in good health. The chain combines TRBV21-1 with TRBJ1-3. TRBV21-1 is assigned pseudogene status. The material was peripheral blood, obtained on day 0 of AZD1222 vaccination. The CDR3 DNA is TGTGCCAGCAGCAGACCCCGACGGTCCGGAAACACCATATATTTT. Translation gives CASSRPRRSGNTIYF.